These 24 T cell receptor beta chains were sequenced from one sample in a study of cytomegalovirus exposure and HLA in healthy donors. PCR primers comprised 60 Vbeta and 13 Jbeta primers. Clones were read by immunoSEQ multiplex PCR, and TCRdb kept only the in-frame ones, dropping some. The sample holds about 160,000 clones, approximately 86% seen once. What was sequenced was PBMCs. All receptors come from a woman aged 18-29 years in good health and CMV-seronegative.

V and J are TRBV5-1 and TRBJ2-7, with 10 bases fitting TRBD1. The CDR3 length is 16 residues. CDR1 and CDR2 from the germline V gene are SGHRS and YFSETQ. V lost 0 bases to trimming and J lost 7 bases; unmatched junction nucleotides: 10. CDR3 bases: TGCGCCAGCAGCTTGGGGGTCGACAGGGGGCTTGAAGAGCAGTACTTC. It codes for CASSLGVDRGLEEQYF. The variable domain in full, with the rest retrieved from reference TRBV5-1 and TRBJ2-7, is KAGVTQTPRYLIKTRGQQVTLSCSPISGHRSVSWYQQTPGQGLQFLFEYFSETQRNKGNFPGRFSGRQFSNSRSEMNVSTLELGDSALYLCASSLGVDRGLEEQYFGPGTRLTVT.

V gene TRBV2 combines with J gene TRBJ2-1, with 8 bases that match TRBD2. CDR1 is SNHLY and CDR2 is FYNNEI in the germline V gene. V lost 7 bases and J lost 4; bases outside the gene matches: 6. CDR3 length equals 14 residues. In DNA, the CDR3 is TGTGCCAGCATTGGCGGGGGGTGGTACAATGAGCAGTTCTTC. Translating it yields CASIGGGWYNEQFF.

This clone was found once. The chain combines TRBV2 with TRBJ1-5, with a tentative D call TRBD1 (5 bases). The CDR3 runs 14 residues. Germline CDR1 and CDR2: SNHLY and FYNNEI. V lost 6 bases and J 6 bases, leaving 15 bases between the germline ends. The CDR3, as DNA: TGTGCCAGCAGGGGACCGGGGGATAGTCAGCCCCAGCATTTT. This sequence encodes CASRGPGDSQPQHF. The variable domain in full, completed from reference TRBV2 and TRBJ1-5, reads EPEVTQTPSHQVTQMGQEVILRCVPISNHLYFYWYRQILGQKVEFLVSFYNNEISEKSEIFDDQFSVERPDGSNFTLKIRSTKLEDSAMYFCASRGPGDSQPQHFGDGTRLSIL.

The rearrangement uses TRBV19 and TRBJ2-5; 7 bases fit TRBD1. The closer fit of TRBJ2-7 to the DNA end suggests the J call may be wrong. Germline V gene lookup returns CDR1 LNHDA and CDR2 SQIVND (reference sequence). The CDR3 spans 15 residues. CDR3 sequence reads: CASSEGGDSHYEQYF. The CDR3 nucleotides are TGTGCCAGTAGTGAAGGTGGGGACAGCCACTACGAGCAGTACTTC.

This sequence joins TRBV6-5 and TRBJ2-1; 8 bases align to TRBD1. The CDR3 is made up of 14 amino acids. V trimming: 4 bases; J trimming: 10 bases; junction bases outside the gene matches: 9. Germline CDR1 MNHEY, CDR2 SVGAGI. CDR3 nucleotide sequence: TGTGCCAGCAGTTTCGGACAGGGCCCCCTCGAGCAGTTCTTC. It encodes CASSFGQGPLEQFF.

The rearrangement links TRBV5-1 to TRBJ2-1, with TRBD2 matching over 9 bases. J was trimmed by 11 bases and V by 1 base; bases with no gene match: 19. The length of the CDR3 is 18 residues. Germline loops: CDR1 SGHRS, CDR2 YFSETQ. DNA for the CDR3: TGCGCCAGCAGCTTGATGGGGTCGGCGGCGGGGGGGCCAGTAAAGCAGTTCTTC. Amino acids: CASSLMGSAAGGPVKQFF.

V and J are TRBV11-3 and TRBJ2-5, with D maybe TRBD2 (5 bases). The end of the DNA aligns better with TRBJ2-7, so the J call may be wrong. CDR1 SGHNT and CDR2 YENEEA come from the germline V gene. This CDR3 is 15 amino acids long. The chain's CDR3 is CASSLSPGNYYEQYF. DNA for the CDR3: TGTGCCAGCAGCTTAAGTCCCGGGAACTACTACGAGCAGTACTTC.

V and J are TRBV27 and TRBJ2-5, with D possibly being TRBD2 (6 bases). The CDR3 extends over 14 amino acids. The germline gives CDR1 MNHEY, CDR2 SMNVEV (reference sequence). The ends were cut back, 5 bases at V and 1 base at J, with 11 bases in the middle. Written as DNA, the CDR3 is TGTGCCAGCAGTCCGGGACTGAGCCAAGAGACCCAGTACTTC. It yields the protein CASSPGLSQETQYF.

The chain carries TRBV5-6 and TRBJ2-1, with 11 nucleotides matching TRBD2. CDR1 is SGHDT and CDR2 is YYEEEE in the germline V gene. Trimming took 3 bases from V and 4 from J; bases not matched to a gene: 3. The CDR3 consists of 15 residues. CDR3 sequence reads: CASSSSGGFYNEQFF. CDR3 in DNA: TGTGCCAGCAGCTCTAGCGGGGGGTTTTACAATGAGCAGTTCTTC.

Of note for this clone: Other DNA sequences in this specimen translate into the identical CDR3. The chain links TRBV19 to TRBJ2-5; TRBD1 might be the D (6 bases). The CDR3 contains 14 residues. Germline V gives CDR1 LNHDA, CDR2 SQIVND (reference sequence). Trimming shortened V by 6 bases and J by 0 bases, and 11 bases separated the two germline ends. The CDR3 sequence is CASRPTGNQETQYF. CDR3 bases: TGTGCCAGTAGACCGACAGGCAACCAAGAGACCCAGTACTTC. The full variable domain, rest sourced from reference TRBV19 and TRBJ2-5, is DGGITQSPKYLFRKEGQNVTLSCEQNLNHDAMYWYRQDPGQGLRLIYYSQIVNDFQKGDIAEGYSVSREKKESFPLTVTSAQKNPTAFYLCASRPTGNQETQYFGPGTRLLVL.

This clone was found once. V gene TRBV19 combines with J gene TRBJ2-4; D remains unclear. The V end lost 4 bases, the J end lost 12 bases, and 10 bases lay between the germline ends. Germline CDR1 and CDR2: LNHDA and SQIVND (reference sequence). This CDR3 is built from 11 residues. The CDR3 DNA is TGTGCCAGTAGTACCCAGGCGACTCAGTACTTC. Its translation is CASSTQATQYF.

The rearrangement uses TRBV30 and TRBJ2-1; 7 positions agree with TRBD1. Germline CDR1 reads GTSNPN; CDR2 reads SVGIG (reference sequence). The ends lost 2 bases at V and 8 bases at J; junction bases unmatched: 12. This CDR3 has 15 amino acids. The CDR3 coding sequence is TGTGCCTGGAGTCGGGGAAGGGGGCTTAAGGATGAGCAGTTCTTC. Translation gives CAWSRGRGLKDEQFF.

This clone was recorded once. This chain links TRBV11-2 with TRBJ2-7; no clear D gene. CDR1 SGHAT and CDR2 FQNNGV come from the germline V gene. The CDR3 sequence is 17 residues long. V lost 2 bases and J 2 bases, leaving 19 bases between the germline ends. The DNA of the CDR3 is TGTGCCAGCAGCTTATACGGCGAGGAGCCAGCCCCCTACGAGCAGTACTTC. Its translation: CASSLYGEEPAPYEQYF. Full variable domain (outside the CDR3, taken from reference TRBV11-2 and TRBJ2-7): EAGVAQSPRYKIIEKRQSVAFWCNPISGHATLYWYQQILGQGPKLLIQFQNNGVVDDSQLPKDRFSAERLKGVDSTLKIQPAKLEDSAVYLCASSLYGEEPAPYEQYFGPGTRLTVT.

This chain connects TRBV19 to TRBJ2-1; D is possibly TRBD1 (6 bases). CDR3 length: 15 amino acids. Trimming pared 5 bases from V and 5 bases from J, leaving 16 bases between. The germline CDR1 and CDR2 sequences are LNHDA and SQIVND (reference sequence). The CDR3 sequence is CASSRQALRNNEQFF. The CDR3 DNA is TGTGCCAGTAGTCGACAGGCTCTACGAAACAATGAGCAGTTCTTC.

The chain uses TRBV5-6 and TRBJ2-5, with TRBD2 matching over 11 bases. Germline V gives CDR1 SGHDT, CDR2 YYEEEE. The CDR3 consists of 15 residues. After removal of 4 bases from V and 1 base from J, the junction contained 3 bases not matched to a gene. CDR3 loop: CASSPLAGAQETQYF. The CDR3 DNA reads TGTGCCAGCAGCCCACTAGCGGGGGCCCAAGAGACCCAGTACTTC.

A single count supports this clone. The chain is built from TRBV27 and TRBJ1-2, with 7 bases identical to TRBD1. The CDR3 covers 16 residues. The V gene's germline CDR1 is MNHEY and CDR2 SMNVEV (reference sequence). Trimming cost V 5 bases and J 4 bases; bases outside gene matches: 13. The CDR3 coding sequence is TGTGCCAGCAGTCCATACAGGGACAGTATGGGCTATGGCTACACCTTC. It specifies CASSPYRDSMGYGYTF.

This chain links TRBV19 with TRBJ2-5, with TRBD2 matching 7 bases. There are 15 residues in the CDR3. Looked up from germline, CDR1 is LNHDA and CDR2 is SQIVND (reference sequence). J was trimmed by 2 bases and V by 5 bases; bases with no gene match: 8. This chain's CDR3 is CASSLRRAGQETQYF. The DNA of the CDR3 is TGTGCCAGTAGTCTCCGAAGAGCGGGACAAGAGACCCAGTACTTC. Complete variable domain (other parts from reference TRBV19 and TRBJ2-5): DGGITQSPKYLFRKEGQNVTLSCEQNLNHDAMYWYRQDPGQGLRLIYYSQIVNDFQKGDIAEGYSVSREKKESFPLTVTSAQKNPTAFYLCASSLRRAGQETQYFGPGTRLLVL.

The V call is TRBV15, the J call TRBJ1-1, with D possibly being TRBD1 (5 bases). V lost 1 base and J 3 bases, leaving 6 bases between the germline ends. Germline assignment: CDR1 LNHNV and CDR2 YYDKDF (reference sequence). CDR3 size: 13 residues. CDR3 DNA sequence: TGTGCCACCAGCAGAGCCAGGGACACTGAAGCTTTCTTT. Translating gives CATSRARDTEAFF.

This chain connects TRBV19 to TRBJ1-3; D not resolved. Germline lookup yields CDR1 LNHDA and CDR2 SQIVND (reference sequence). The CDR3 length is 16 residues. Trimming shortened V by 6 bases and J by 0 bases, and 15 bases separated the two germline ends. The CDR3 DNA sequence: TGTGCCAGTAGCCCCCAGCGGACCAGCTCTGGAAACACCATATATTTT. Encoded protein: CASSPQRTSSGNTIYF.

The chain combines TRBV1 with TRBJ2-2; the table's D call, TRBD2, was not checked against the DNA. TRBV1 constitutes a pseudogene. The CDR3 has 18 residues. The CDR3 reads CTSSQASTSLTNTGELFF. The CDR3 coding sequence is TGCACCAGCAGCCAAGCAAGCACTAGCCTTACGAACACCGGGGAGCTGTTTTTT.

This chain links TRBV27 with TRBJ2-1; 9 nucleotides align to TRBD1. The CDR3 is made up of 19 amino acids. CDR1 and CDR2 from the germline V gene are MNHEY and SMNVEV (reference sequence). V was pared by 1 base and J by 8 bases, with 18 bases of the junction left unmatched. For the CDR3, the DNA is TGTGCCAGCAGTTTATGGCGGAGGACAGGGGTACTCCGACGAGATGAGCAGTTCTTC. It specifies CASSLWRRTGVLRRDEQFF.

The rearrangement links TRBV5-4 to TRBJ2-3; D possibly corresponds to TRBD1 (5 bases). This CDR3 contains 15 residues. Germline V CDR1 and CDR2: SGHNT, YYREEE (reference sequence). With 0 bases removed from V and 1 base from J, the gap between germline ends came to 9 bases. The DNA of the CDR3 is TGTGCCAGCAGCTTGGCAGGGCCGGGCACAGATACGCAGTATTTT. It specifies CASSLAGPGTDTQYF.

This clone was counted only a few times. The CDR3 coding sequence is TGTGCCAGCAGTTCCTCCCCGCAGGGGACTGAAGCTTTCTTT. Its protein product is CASSSSPQGTEAFF. The chain uses TRBV28 and TRBJ1-1, with a weak D call TRBD1 (6 bases). The CDR3 consists of 14 residues. The germline V gene has CDR1 MDHEN and CDR2 SYDVKM. V was cut by 4 bases and J by 5 bases, with 14 bases left in between.

V is TRBV7-9 and J is TRBJ2-1; 7 bases align to TRBD2. This CDR3 is 14 amino acids long. Germline CDR1 reads SEHNR; CDR2 reads FQNEAQ (reference sequence). The V gene end was trimmed by 5 bases and the J gene end by 7 bases; junction bases not matched to a gene: 8. In nucleotides, the CDR3 is TGTGCCAGCAGCCCCCGTACGGGAGGAAATGAGCAGTTCTTC. Protein product: CASSPRTGGNEQFF.